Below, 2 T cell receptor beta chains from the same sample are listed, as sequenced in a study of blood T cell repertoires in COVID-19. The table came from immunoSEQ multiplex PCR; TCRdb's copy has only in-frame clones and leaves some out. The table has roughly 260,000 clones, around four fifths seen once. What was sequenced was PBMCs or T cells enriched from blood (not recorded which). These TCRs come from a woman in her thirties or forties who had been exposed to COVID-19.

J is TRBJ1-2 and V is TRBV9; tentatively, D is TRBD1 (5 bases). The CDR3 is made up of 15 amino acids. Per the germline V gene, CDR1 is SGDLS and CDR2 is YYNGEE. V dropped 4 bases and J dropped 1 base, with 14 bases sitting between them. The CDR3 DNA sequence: TGTGCCAGCAGCTGGAGGGACGGTGGTAACTATGGCTACACCTTC. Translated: CASSWRDGGNYGYTF. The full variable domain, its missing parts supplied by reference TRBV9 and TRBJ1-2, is DSGVTQTPKHLITATGQRVTLRCSPRSGDLSVYWYQQSLDQGLQFLIQYYNGEERAKGNILERFSAQQFPDLHSELNLSSLELGDSALYFCASSWRDGGNYGYTFGSGTRLTVV.

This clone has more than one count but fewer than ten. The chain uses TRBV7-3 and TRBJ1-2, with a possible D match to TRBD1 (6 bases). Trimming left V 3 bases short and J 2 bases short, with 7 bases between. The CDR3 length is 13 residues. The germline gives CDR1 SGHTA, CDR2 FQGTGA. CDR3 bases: TGTGCCAGCAGCTTTGACAGGAACTATGGCTACACCTTC. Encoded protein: CASSFDRNYGYTF.